The rows below give T cell receptor beta chains drawn from one sample of a study of blood T cells in healthy people across ages. TCRdb re-called the 5' RACE reads with MiXCR, one entry per CDR3 protein. This sample has about 1,500,000 distinct CDR3 sequences, with roughly 28% found just once. Sample: blood. These receptors were obtained from a woman between 25 and 40 years old in good health. Each CDR3 is given with its conserved first and last residue. Fields, in order: clone size, J gene, V gene, D gene, CDR3 protein, CDR3 DNA. A D gene is named only where the DNA matches it firmly. Only part of the rows carry a size: once, few, many, or a class if the clone is expanded.

.,TRBJ2-7,TRBV29-1,TRBD1,CSVAGTGSSCEQYF,TGCAGCGTTGCGGGGACAGGGAGCTCCTGCGAGCAGTACTTC
few,TRBJ2-1,TRBV12-3/TRBV12-4,.,CASSRNRRDEQFF,TGTGCCAGCAGCCGTAACAGGCGGGATGAGCAGTTCTTC
few,TRBJ2-1,TRBV7-2,TRBD2,CASSAQAGGVTYEQFF,TGTGCCAGCAGCGCCCAGGCGGGGGGAGTAACCTATGAGCAGTTCTTC
many,TRBJ2-7,TRBV7-2,.,CASSPRDPAYEQYF,TGTGCCAGCAGCCCCCGGGACCCAGCCTACGAGCAGTACTTC
.,TRBJ2-1,TRBV7-9,.,CASSLKGQVGNEQFF,TGTGCCAGCAGCTTAAAGGGGCAGGTGGGGAATGAGCAGTTCTTC
.,TRBJ2-1,TRBV10-3,.,CAISELDVNEQFF,TGTGCCATCAGTGAACTAGATGTCAATGAGCAGTTCTTC
.,TRBJ2-7,TRBV7-9,TRBD1,CASSPGDRGGEQYF,TGTGCCAGCAGCCCGGGGGACAGGGGGGGAGAGCAGTACTTC
.,TRBJ2-7,TRBV30,.,CAWRFGKTYEQYF,TGTGCCTGGAGATTCGGGAAGACCTACGAGCAGTACTTC
.,TRBJ2-5,TRBV28,.,CAGRTGEKTQYF,TGTGCCGGCAGGACGGGGGAAAAGACCCAGTACTTC
many,TRBJ1-1,TRBV4-1,.,CASSQDPVNTEAFF,TGCGCCAGCAGCCAAGATCCCGTGAACACTGAAGCTTTCTTT
.,TRBJ1-5,TRBV7-9,.,CASSLGGGRNQPQHF,TGTGCCAGCAGCTTAGGTGGGGGACGGAATCAGCCCCAGCATTTT
.,TRBJ2-7,TRBV5-1,.,CATKPAGFSYEQYF,TGCGCCACCAAACCCGCAGGGTTCTCCTACGAGCAGTACTTC
few,TRBJ1-5,TRBV29-1,.,CSVSDGGQPQHF,TGCAGCGTTTCGGACGGGGGTCAGCCCCAGCATTTT
few,TRBJ1-5,TRBV5-1,.,CASSLEGSNRPQHF,TGCGCCAGCAGCTTGGAAGGGAGCAATCGGCCCCAGCATTTT
few,TRBJ2-1,TRBV5-1,TRBD2,CASSLLFLAEPYNEQFF,TGCGCCAGCAGCCTCCTGTTCCTAGCGGAGCCCTACAATGAGCAGTTCTTC
.,TRBJ2-2,TRBV12-5,.,CASGLEVGLTGELFF,TGTGCTAGTGGTTTGGAGGTAGGGCTCACCGGGGAGCTGTTTTTT
.,TRBJ2-5,TRBV3-1,.,CASSQGPRGAKTQYF,TGTGCCAGCAGCCAAGGTCCTAGGGGAGCAAAGACCCAGTACTTC
.,TRBJ1-4,TRBV20-1,.,CSASPIYRAEKPFF,TGCAGTGCTAGTCCGATTTACAGGGCTGAAAAACCGTTTTTT
.,TRBJ2-7,TRBV4-3,.,CASNQDGQGGGVQYF,TGCGCCAGCAACCAAGATGGGCAGGGTGGGGGCGTGCAGTACTTC
few,TRBJ2-7,TRBV12-3/TRBV12-4,.,CASSLINRALGNEQYF,TGTGCCAGCAGTTTAATTAACAGGGCCCTAGGGAACGAGCAGTACTTC
few,TRBJ1-6,TRBV25-1,TRBD1,CASRPGGSPLHF,TGTGCCAGCAGACCAGGGGGTTCACCCCTCCACTTT
many,TRBJ2-7,TRBV10-3,TRBD1,CAISADRGGEQYF,TGTGCCATCAGCGCTGACAGGGGTGGTGAGCAGTACTTC
few,TRBJ2-1,TRBV6-2/TRBV6-3,TRBD2,CASSPLRLAGDYNEQFF,TGTGCCAGCAGTCCTCTAAGACTAGCGGGAGACTACAATGAGCAGTTCTTC
.,TRBJ2-1,TRBV20-1,TRBD2,CSAPLAGVNNEQFF,TGCAGTGCTCCTCTCGCGGGGGTGAACAATGAGCAGTTCTTC
few,TRBJ1-2,TRBV12-3/TRBV12-4,.,CASSFDAGAGGYTF,TGTGCCAGCAGTTTTGACGCAGGGGCGGGGGGCTACACCTTC
many,TRBJ2-5,TRBV9,.,CASSGTVGETQYF,TGTGCCAGCAGCGGTACCGTCGGAGAGACCCAGTACTTC
few,TRBJ2-1,TRBV12-3/TRBV12-4,TRBD2,CASSSKTSGGNEQFF,TGTGCCAGCAGTTCTAAGACTAGCGGGGGGAATGAGCAGTTCTTC
few,TRBJ2-7,TRBV28,.,CAGSSPGSYEQYF,TGTGCCGGCAGTTCCCCAGGGAGCTACGAGCAGTACTTC
.,TRBJ2-3,TRBV6-5,.,CASSYSLRAVPDTQYF,TGTGCCAGCAGTTACTCGCTCAGGGCTGTACCAGATACGCAGTATTTT
many,TRBJ2-6,TRBV4-1,.,CASSQDNTGTQSSGANVLTF,TGCGCCAGCAGCCAAGATAACACCGGGACCCAGAGCTCTGGGGCCAACGTCCTGACTTTC
.,TRBJ2-5,TRBV7-9,TRBD1,CASSPRDRGWQETQYF,TGTGCCAGCAGCCCACGAGACAGGGGGTGGCAGGAGACCCAGTACTTC
.,TRBJ1-4,TRBV18,TRBD1,CASSGQGQGEKLFF,TGTGCCAGCTCCGGACAGGGCCAAGGCGAAAAACTGTTTTTT
.,TRBJ2-5,TRBV21-1,.,CASSKARRTGGSEDRFEETQYF,TGTGCCAGCAGCAAAGCGCGTCGGACCGGGGGGTCCGAAGATAGATTCGAAGAGACCCAGTACTTC
few,TRBJ2-7,TRBV9,.,CASSAFNNEQYF,TGTGCCAGCAGCGCCTTCAATAACGAGCAGTACTTC
few,TRBJ2-7,TRBV6-6,.,CASLDRVAYEQYF,TGTGCCAGCTTAGACCGGGTGGCCTACGAGCAGTACTTC
few,TRBJ2-7,TRBV4-2,TRBD1,CASSKRQGENEQYF,TGTGCCAGCAGCAAGAGACAGGGGGAGAACGAGCAGTACTTC
few,TRBJ2-1,TRBV12-1,.,CASSFVYEQFF,TGTGCCAGCAGCTTTGTTTATGAGCAGTTCTTC
.,TRBJ1-5,TRBV29-1,.,CSVVHRGQGDQPQHF,TGCAGCGTTGTACACCGGGGTCAAGGGGATCAGCCCCAGCATTTT
.,TRBJ2-5,TRBV5-4,TRBD2,CASSLGQRGGETQYF,TGTGCCAGCAGCTTGGGCCAGCGGGGAGGGGAGACCCAGTACTTC
.,TRBJ2-7,TRBV6-5,TRBD2,CASSSRASGGYNEQYF,TGTGCCAGCAGTTCTCGGGCTAGCGGGGGGTACAATGAGCAGTACTTC
.,TRBJ1-5,TRBV6-5,.,CASSVQGFNQPQHF,TGTGCCAGCAGCGTCCAGGGGTTTAATCAGCCCCAGCATTTT
.,TRBJ1-2,TRBV7-8,.,CASSLTAYYGYTF,TGTGCCAGCAGCTTAACCGCTTACTATGGCTACACCTTC